A single sample gave rise to the 3 T cell receptor beta chains below, sequenced in a study of shared clonotypes between healthy human individuals. Profiled with immunoSEQ multiplex PCR; TCRdb holds only in-frame clones, not every one. The profile shows roughly 2.1 million clones, under 95% of them singletons. CD45RO-negative CD8 cells positively selected for CCR7 made up the naive population, which excluded terminally differentiated effector memory CD45RA+ cells. Sequenced input: naive CD8+ T cells from PBMCs. The receptor set was obtained from a young man in good health. Some clones in this sample may be carry-over from other donors' samples.

The chain combines TRBV28 with TRBJ2-7; D uncertain. The CDR3 extends over 15 amino acids. Germline V lookup: CDR1 MDHEN, CDR2 SYDVKM. V lost 3 bases and J 2 bases, leaving 14 bases between the germline ends. Here the CDR3 reads CASSFVAGAAYEQYF. CDR3 nucleotide sequence: TGTGCCAGCAGTTTCGTTGCAGGAGCAGCCTACGAGCAGTACTTC.

This sequence joins TRBV14 and TRBJ2-5; D unclear. Germline CDR1 reads SGHDN; CDR2 reads FVKESK. Between the trimmed V and J ends, which lost 4 bases and 2 bases, there was a span of 17 bases. CDR3 length: 16 amino acids. CDR3 residues: CASSLIGFWGQETQYF. In DNA form, the CDR3 reads TGTGCCAGCAGCCTTATAGGGTTCTGGGGACAAGAGACCCAGTACTTC.

This clone was found a few times. The chain uses TRBV6-5 and TRBJ1-1; D is undetermined. The V end was cut by 0 bases, the J end by 0 bases, with 8 bases between. The CDR3 sequence is 15 residues long. In germline, CDR1 is MNHEY, CDR2 SVGAGI. Written as DNA, the CDR3 is TGTGCCAGCAGTTACTCGAAACGAATGAACACTGAAGCTTTCTTT. Translating gives CASSYSKRMNTEAFF.